The clone carrying this TCR beta chain was counted once. Original processing methods: Estimates of nucleated cell counts were drawn from the amplification of reference gene primers. The repertoire was sequenced with immunoSEQ multiplex PCR; TCRdb's copy has only in-frame clones and lacks some. Clone size and the V and J calls come from that table; the DNA yielded D and trimming. There are approximately 170,000 clones in the sample; roughly four fifths occur only once, and under 15% lies in the top ten. CDR3 length equals 14 residues. Germline CDR1 reads KGHSH; CDR2 reads LQKENI. V dropped 4 bases and J dropped 2 bases, with 6 bases sitting between them. The data derive from a study of blood T cell repertoires in COVID-19. For the study at large: Samples came from the United States, Italy and Spain, spanning acute and convalescent COVID-19. The cDNA or gDNA used as material had been derived from T cells, B-cell-depleted T cells, or PBMCs.

V and J are TRBV18 and TRBJ1-6; TRBD1 is a possible D gene (5 bases). The sequencing input was peripheral blood. The source of this sequence is a woman between 45 and 65 years old with acute or convalescent COVID-19. The CDR3 is CASSQGTYNSPLHF. For the CDR3, the DNA is TGTGCCAGCTCACAGGGGACCTATAATTCACCCCTCCACTTT.